Following are 19 T cell receptor beta chains from one sample sequenced in a study of beta chain features in type 1 diabetes. Study results and caveats: Moderate but significant shortening of TCRB CDR3s was recorded in all four CD4+ subsets from Type 1 diabetes patients.

The isolated RNA, all of it, was reverse transcribed, so expressed TCRB transcripts were what got sequenced. The protocol was immunoSEQ multiplex PCR, while the TCRdb copy is restricted to in-frame clones and leaves out a portion. The table shows about 710,000 clones, with 11% to 15% occurring only once. These TCRs' antigens remain unknown. The material sequenced was naive CD4+ T cells from blood. These receptors were obtained from a man aged 18 to 30 with type 1 diabetes.

This clone was picked up a small number of times. The rearrangement links TRBV29-1 to TRBJ2-1; D could derive from TRBD1 or TRBD2 (5 bases each). This CDR3 is 15 amino acids long. CDR1 is SQVTM and CDR2 is ANQGSEA in the germline V gene. The germline V and J ends were trimmed by 7 bases and 0 bases, with 16 bases remaining between them. The CDR3 sequence is CSAAGGGDSYNEQFF. The CDR3, as DNA: TGCAGCGCCGCGGGTGGGGGAGACTCCTACAATGAGCAGTTCTTC.

J is TRBJ1-2 and V is TRBV14; D might be TRBD1 (5 bases). From germline, CDR1 is SGHDN and CDR2 FVKESK. The CDR3 has 13 residues. V dropped 5 bases and J dropped 3 bases, with 10 bases sitting between them. CDR3: CASSRGVDYGYTF. For the CDR3, the DNA is TGTGCCAGCAGCAGAGGGGTGGACTATGGCTACACCTTC.

In this sample, this clone turned up a few times. The rearrangement joins TRBV7-6 to TRBJ2-5, with 7 bases lining up with TRBD2. CDR3 length equals 15 residues. Germline V lookup: CDR1 SGHVS, CDR2 FNYEAQ. Trimming removed 5 bases from V and 5 bases from J; junction bases left unmatched: 11. The CDR3 coding sequence is TGTGCCAGCAGCCCCCCCAACGGGGGGAGGGAGACCCAGTACTTC. This gives the protein CASSPPNGGRETQYF.

Points on this clone: Germline and junction disagree at one end, which may indicate a read error. In DNA, the CDR3 is TGTGCCAGCAGTTCGCACCAGGAGACCCAGTACTTC. Encoded protein: CASSSHQETQYF. The J gene is TRBJ2-5, the V gene TRBV27; D call uncertain. Germline V gene lookup returns CDR1 MNHEY and CDR2 SMNVEV (reference sequence). The CDR3 runs 12 residues.

The chain combines TRBV29-1 with TRBJ1-3; TRBD1 agrees at 7 bases. V lost 6 bases, J lost 1 base, and 6 bases stayed unmatched. This CDR3 is 14 amino acids long. Germline values: CDR1 SQVTM, CDR2 ANQGSEA. The CDR3 loop reads CSVEQGFSGNTIYF. The CDR3 nucleotides are TGCAGCGTGGAACAGGGGTTTTCTGGAAACACCATATATTTT. Using reference TRBV29-1 and TRBJ1-3 for the parts outside the CDR3, the full variable domain is SAVISQKPSRDICQRGTSLTIQCQVDSQVTMMFWYRQQPGQSLTLIATANQGSEATYESGFVIDKFPISRPNLTFSTLTVSNMSPEDSSIYLCSVEQGFSGNTIYFGEGSWLTVV.

The V call is TRBV7-2, the J call TRBJ2-7; the D call may be TRBD1 or TRBD2 (6 bases each). CDR1 and CDR2 (germline): SGHTA, FQGNSA. V lost 4 bases, J lost 1 base, and 17 bases lay in between. This CDR3 spans 16 amino acids. This CDR3 reads CASSSRGAALSYEQYF. The CDR3 nucleotides are TGTGCCAGCAGCTCTAGGGGGGCAGCGCTTTCCTACGAGCAGTACTTC.

In this sample, this clone turned up a few times. The chain recombines TRBV25-1 with TRBJ1-1, with D uncertain. The V gene lost 3 bases and the J gene lost 0 bases, with 11 bases spanning the gap. The CDR3 loop spans 15 amino acids. The germline CDR1 and CDR2 sequences are MGHDK and SYGVNS. CDR3 DNA sequence: TGTGCCAGCAGTGACGAGGGAACCATGAACACTGAAGCTTTCTTT. This encodes CASSDEGTMNTEAFF.

The rearrangement links TRBV4-1 to TRBJ1-2; 10 nucleotides match TRBD1. CDR1 and CDR2 from the germline V gene are MGHRA and YSYEKL. The CDR3 length is 13 residues. The J segment lost 8 bases and the V segment lost 5 bases, leaving 5 bases of the junction unmatched. In DNA, the CDR3 is TGCGCCAGCAGCGAGGGACAGGGGTTGGGCTACACCTTC. It yields the protein CASSEGQGLGYTF.

This clone was seen at least ten times. This chain joins TRBV14 and TRBJ2-1; D is perhaps TRBD1 (5 bases). This CDR3 region has 14 residues. V was trimmed by 6 bases and J by 3 bases, leaving 12 bases between them. Per germline, CDR1 SGHDN and CDR2 FVKESK. CDR3 loop: CASSPGAFYNEQFF. The CDR3 bases are TGTGCCAGCAGTCCTGGGGCCTTCTACAATGAGCAGTTCTTC.

This chain uses TRBV7-2 with TRBJ2-3, with D possibly TRBD1 on 6 matching bases. Deletions cut 5 bases from V and 2 bases from J, with 17 bases between. Germline loops: CDR1 SGHTA, CDR2 FQGNSA. The CDR3 spans 16 residues. CDR3 protein: CASSQQGIGVTDTQYF. CDR3 nucleotide sequence: TGTGCCAGCAGCCAACAGGGTATCGGCGTCACAGATACGCAGTATTTT.

This clone has just a few counts. V usage is TRBV11-2 and J usage is TRBJ1-1; the D is unclear. Germline CDR1 reads SGHAT; CDR2 reads FQNNGV. The V end lost 5 bases, the J end lost 5 bases, and 15 bases lay between the germline ends. The CDR3 is made up of 14 amino acids. CDR3 DNA sequence: TGTGCCAGCAGCACTCCCTCCCGAGGTACTGAAGCTTTCTTT. Amino acid sequence: CASSTPSRGTEAFF.

This chain links TRBV4-1 with TRBJ2-5, with 10 positions matching TRBD1. The trim removed 2 bases at V and 5 bases at J, leaving 8 bases unmatched. The V gene's germline CDR1 is MGHRA and CDR2 YSYEKL. The CDR3 is made up of 16 amino acids. As DNA, the CDR3 is TGCGCCAGCAGCCAACCCGGGACAGGGGTGGCGGAGACCCAGTACTTC. Translation gives CASSQPGTGVAETQYF.

The rearrangement joins TRBV13 to TRBJ2-3, with unresolved D. Trimming removed 5 bases at V and 2 bases at J, with 20 bases between. The length of the CDR3 is 17 residues. CDR1 PRHDT and CDR2 FYEKMQ come from the germline V gene (reference sequence). The CDR3 loop is CASSPPLPDESTDTQYF. The DNA of the CDR3 is TGTGCCAGCAGCCCCCCGTTACCGGACGAGTCCACAGATACGCAGTATTTT.

The chain links TRBV13 to TRBJ2-3; TRBD1 might be the D (5 bases). The CDR3 covers 14 residues. Germline values: CDR1 PRHDT, CDR2 FYEKMQ (reference sequence). V dropped 2 bases and J dropped 1 base, with 7 bases sitting between them. CDR3 nucleotide sequence: TGTGCCAGCAGCTTAAGGGGTGGCACAGATACGCAGTATTTT. This sequence encodes CASSLRGGTDTQYF.

CDR3 nucleotides: TGTGCCAGCATTAATCGGGGAGGGGGCTCTCAGCCCCAGCATTTT. Its protein is CASINRGGGSQPQHF. The chain combines TRBV28 with TRBJ1-5, with 7 positions matching TRBD1. The CDR3 is made up of 15 amino acids. After removal of 7 bases from V and 6 bases from J, the junction contained 12 bases not matched to a gene. Germline values: CDR1 MDHEN, CDR2 SYDVKM.

A few counts support this clone. V is TRBV2 and J is TRBJ2-7, with D hard to call. Germline V lookup: CDR1 SNHLY, CDR2 FYNNEI. The CDR3 length is 12 residues. Trimming pared 7 bases from V and 6 bases from J, leaving 13 bases between. CDR3 nucleotide sequence: TGTGCCAGCACTTCCGGGTCAAGCGAGCAGTACTTC. Its protein is CASTSGSSEQYF.

There are a few counts of this clone. The chain recombines TRBV5-1 with TRBJ2-5; 7 bases are shared with TRBD1. This CDR3 spans 13 amino acids. CDR1 and CDR2 (germline): SGHRS, YFSETQ. Germline trimming cut 4 bases from V and 4 bases from J; bases unmatched to any gene: 4. The CDR3 reads CASSGGQTETQYF. The DNA of the CDR3 is TGCGCCAGCAGCGGGGGACAGACAGAGACCCAGTACTTC.

V and J are TRBV4-1 and TRBJ1-4; D not resolved. The V gene lost 1 base and the J gene lost 1 base, with 10 bases spanning the gap. The germline V gene has CDR1 MGHRA and CDR2 YSYEKL. The length of the CDR3 is 16 residues. The CDR3 loop reads CASSQAFQETNEKLFF. For the CDR3, the DNA is TGCGCCAGCAGCCAAGCTTTTCAGGAAACTAATGAAAAACTGTTTTTT.

A few counts support this clone. The gene calls are TRBV7-2 and TRBJ1-6; 10 bases are shared with TRBD1. Germline lookup yields CDR1 SGHTA and CDR2 FQGNSA. The J segment lost 6 bases and the V segment lost 5 bases, leaving 1 base of the junction unmatched. The CDR3 loop spans 14 amino acids. The CDR3 loop is CASSRDRGNSPLHF. The CDR3 coding sequence is TGTGCCAGCAGCCGGGACAGGGGTAATTCACCCCTCCACTTT.